A single sample is the source of the 23 T cell receptor beta chains below, sequenced in a study of T cell responses to AZD1222 COVID-19 vaccine. Data came from immunoSEQ multiplex PCR; TCRdb stores just in-frame clones and leaves some out. The sample lists fewer than 50,000 clones, around 91% occurring once. Sequencing was performed on peripheral blood, taken 28 days after the second AZD1222 dose. These receptors originate from an adult who received the AZD1222 COVID-19 vaccine.

CDR3 sequence: CASRHRTGVEETEAFF. Here the CDR3 DNA reads TGTGCCAGCAGACACAGGACAGGGGTTGAAGAGACTGAAGCTTTCTTT. This chain connects TRBV7-9 to TRBJ1-1, with 9 nucleotides matching TRBD1. Germline V gives CDR1 SEHNR, CDR2 FQNEAQ (reference sequence). Trimming at V came to 6 bases and at J to 5 bases, leaving 13 bases not matched to a gene. The CDR3 consists of 16 residues. The full variable domain, its missing parts supplied by reference TRBV7-9 and TRBJ1-1, is DTGVSQNPRHKITKRGQNVTFRCDPISEHNRLYWYRQTLGQGPEFLTYFQNEAQLEKSRLLSDRFSAERPKGSFSTLEIQRTEQGDSAMYLCASRHRTGVEETEAFFGQGTRLTVV.

The chain is built from TRBV10-3 and TRBJ2-2, with D perhaps TRBD1 (6 bases). The CDR3 totals 15 residues. CDR1 and CDR2 (germline): ENHRY, SYGVKD. V lost 6 bases and J lost 1, with 12 bases in between. For the CDR3, the DNA is TGTGCCATCAGAACCGGGACACAGAACACCGGGGAGCTGTTTTTT. Amino acid sequence: CAIRTGTQNTGELFF.

The chain has TRBV6-2 or TRBV6-3 and TRBJ1-2, with 9 bases that match TRBD1. The CDR3 consists of 14 residues. Germline-derived CDR1 and CDR2 are MNHEY and SVGEGT. After removal of 4 bases from V and 5 bases from J, the junction contained 5 bases not matched to a gene. The chain's CDR3 is CASSSSQGAYGYTF. The CDR3 bases are TGTGCCAGCAGTTCTTCACAGGGGGCGTATGGCTACACCTTC.

The chain combines TRBV7-2 with TRBJ1-5, with D perhaps TRBD1 (5 bases). The CDR3 length is 13 residues. The germline CDR1 and CDR2 sequences are SGHTA and FQGNSA. Trimming cost V 2 bases and J 6 bases, with 8 bases left between them. CDR3 sequence reads: CASSLQGSQPQHF. The CDR3 DNA reads TGTGCCAGCAGCTTACAGGGTAGTCAGCCCCAGCATTTT.

This chain joins TRBV3-1 (or the pseudogene TRBV3-2) and TRBJ1-2; D possibly corresponds to TRBD1 (5 bases). The CDR3 extends over 15 amino acids. Trimming stripped 6 bases from V and 7 bases from J, with 21 bases between. Germline V lookup: CDR1 LGHDT, CDR2 YNNKEL (reference sequence). In nucleotides, the CDR3 is TGTGCCAGCAGACTACGAGGGGAACAGTTGGGTGGCTACACCTTC. Translation gives CASRLRGEQLGGYTF.

This chain connects TRBV19 to TRBJ1-2, with D possibly matching TRBD1 (6 bases). The V end lost 5 bases, the J end lost 2 bases, and 15 bases lay between the germline ends. CDR1 and CDR2 from the germline V gene are LNHDA and SQIVND (reference sequence). This CDR3 contains 15 residues. CDR3 sequence reads: CASSYLTGANYGYTF. CDR3 sequence (DNA): TGTGCCAGTAGTTACCTGACAGGCGCCAACTATGGCTACACCTTC.

The V gene is TRBV3-1 (or the pseudogene TRBV3-2), the J gene TRBJ2-5, with 8 bases identical to TRBD2. Germline V lookup: CDR1 LGHDT, CDR2 YNNKEL (reference sequence). The CDR3 length is 17 residues. The ends lost 4 bases at V and 4 bases at J; junction bases unmatched: 14. This CDR3 is CASSLMGASGLRETQYF. The CDR3 coding sequence is TGTGCCAGCAGCCTAATGGGGGCTAGCGGGCTTCGAGAGACCCAGTACTTC.

This chain joins TRBV5-6 and TRBJ1-5, with 8 bases identical to TRBD1. In germline, CDR1 is SGHDT, CDR2 YYEEEE. The CDR3 is 17 residues long. Trimming took 4 bases from V and 4 from J; bases not matched to a gene: 13. The CDR3 DNA follows: TGTGCCAGCAGCGCAAGGATCCGACAGGGGTTAAATCAGCCCCAGCATTTT. Its protein product is CASSARIRQGLNQPQHF.

The V and J genes are TRBV19 and TRBJ1-1; TRBD1 agrees at 7 bases. The CDR3 is made up of 14 amino acids. Trimming cost V 3 bases and J 6 bases; bases outside gene matches: 7. Germline CDR1 is LNHDA and CDR2 is SQIVND (reference sequence). CDR3 in DNA: TGTGCCAGTAGTATGGCAGCAACAGGGGCTGAAGCTTTCTTT. It is translated as CASSMAATGAEAFF.

Only one count was recorded for this clone. J is TRBJ1-5 and V is TRBV6-1, with 12 bases fitting TRBD1. This CDR3 has 19 residues. Germline V gene sequence: CDR1 MNHNS, CDR2 SASEGT. The ends lost 4 bases at V and 7 bases at J; junction bases unmatched: 17. CDR3 region: CASSGRTRGGQGAWQPQHF. The CDR3 nucleotides are TGTGCCAGCAGTGGCCGAACCCGAGGGGGACAGGGGGCTTGGCAGCCCCAGCATTTT.

This clone was observed once. This chain connects TRBV5-1 to TRBJ2-2; D gene uncertain. Germline V CDR1 and CDR2: SGHRS, YFSETQ. This CDR3 is 14 amino acids long. V gave up 4 bases and J gave up 0 bases, with 7 bases separating them. The DNA for the CDR3 is TGCGCCAGCAGCCCCGGGTCGAACACCGGGGAGCTGTTTTTT. Protein sequence: CASSPGSNTGELFF.

The chain recombines TRBV6-6 with TRBJ1-2; D is unresolved. The germline V gene encodes CDR1 MNHNY and CDR2 SVGAGI (reference sequence). This CDR3 spans 14 amino acids. V lost 2 bases and J lost 6, with 13 bases in between. CDR3 DNA sequence: TGTGCCAGCAGTTACGCTGGGCAAGGCCATGGCTACACCTTC. Protein: CASSYAGQGHGYTF.

The V call is TRBV10-2, the J call TRBJ1-2; D call uncertain. Germline CDR1 and CDR2: WSHSY and SAAADI. The CDR3 loop spans 14 amino acids. With 0 bases removed from V and 8 bases from J, the gap between germline ends came to 13 bases. The CDR3 DNA reads as TGCGCCAGCAGTGAGTCGGGCGGACGGGTCGGCTACACCTTC. It is translated as CASSESGGRVGYTF.

This chain connects TRBV2 to TRBJ1-2; the D is unclear. The CDR3 totals 13 residues. The germline gives CDR1 SNHLY, CDR2 FYNNEI. V was trimmed by 7 bases and J by 4 bases, leaving 13 bases between them. CDR3 region: CASTIDGPYGYTF. In nucleotides, the CDR3 is TGTGCCAGCACCATCGACGGACCCTATGGCTACACCTTC. Complete variable domain (other parts from reference TRBV2 and TRBJ1-2): EPEVTQTPSHQVTQMGQEVILRCVPISNHLYFYWYRQILGQKVEFLVSFYNNEISEKSEIFDDQFSVERPDGSNFTLKIRSTKLEDSAMYFCASTIDGPYGYTFGSGTRLTVV.

This chain joins TRBV4-2 and TRBJ2-3; D perhaps matches TRBD1 (6 bases). The CDR3 spans 18 residues. Germline loops: CDR1 LGHNA, CDR2 YNFKEQ. The V end was cut by 4 bases, the J end by 6 bases, with 26 bases between. CDR3 region: CASSRPGDPSSGGDTQYF. The CDR3 DNA is TGTGCCAGCAGCCGTCCAGGGGACCCCTCCTCCGGTGGTGATACGCAGTATTTT.

The DNA of the CDR3 is TGTGCCAGCAGCTTAGGGGGACTGGATTACTACGAGCAGTACTTC. Residues: CASSLGGLDYYEQYF. The chain carries TRBV11-3 and TRBJ2-7; D may be TRBD2 (6 bases). With 1 base removed from V and 3 bases from J, the gap between germline ends came to 13 bases. There are 15 residues in the CDR3. Germline loops: CDR1 SGHNT, CDR2 YENEEA.

The V gene is TRBV7-8, the J gene TRBJ1-2; no clear D. Trimming removed 1 base at V and 4 bases at J, with 13 bases between. CDR3 length: 15 amino acids. Germline V CDR1 and CDR2: SGHVS, FQNEAQ. The CDR3 here is CASSLELRSSYGYTF. The CDR3 bases are TGTGCCAGCAGCTTAGAATTGAGAAGTAGCTATGGCTACACCTTC.

The chain recombines TRBV9 with TRBJ1-2; no clear D gene. V dropped 0 bases and J dropped 2 bases, with 8 bases sitting between them. CDR1 and CDR2 (germline): SGDLS, YYNGEE. The CDR3 runs to 14 residues. CDR3 amino acids: CASSVGNGNYGYTF. The CDR3 DNA follows: TGTGCCAGCAGCGTAGGTAACGGCAACTATGGCTACACCTTC.

This clone came up once. The chain uses TRBV15 and TRBJ1-2; D not certain. The CDR3 is 13 amino acids. Germline V CDR1 and CDR2: LNHNV, YYDKDF (reference sequence). Trimming shortened V by 3 bases and J by 3 bases, and 8 bases separated the two germline ends. The CDR3 is CATSSDGYYGYTF. DNA of the CDR3: TGTGCCACCAGCAGCGACGGCTACTATGGCTACACCTTC.

The V gene is TRBV6-2 or TRBV6-3, the J gene TRBJ2-3; 10 nucleotides agree with TRBD2. V dropped 5 bases and J dropped 0; count of bases not matched to a gene: 8. The CDR3 spans 17 residues. The germline CDR1 and CDR2 sequences are MNHEY and SVGEGT. The CDR3 is CASSDPLAGTSTDTQYF. In DNA, the CDR3 is TGTGCCAGCAGTGACCCACTAGCGGGGACTAGCACAGATACGCAGTATTTT.

The V and J genes are TRBV5-6 and TRBJ1-2; no clear D gene. Germline loops: CDR1 SGHDT, CDR2 YYEEEE. The V and J ends lost 7 bases and 5 bases respectively, with 15 bases between them. CDR3 length: 13 residues. This CDR3 reads CASHNPLSYGYTF. The CDR3 DNA reads as TGTGCCAGCCACAATCCCCTCTCATATGGCTACACCTTC. Full variable domain (remainder filled in from reference TRBV5-6 and TRBJ1-2): DAGVTQSPTHLIKTRGQQVTLRCSPKSGHDTVSWYQQALGQGPQFIFQYYEEEERQRGNFPDRFSGHQFPNYSSELNVNALLLGDSALYLCASHNPLSYGYTFGSGTRLTVV.

The genes are TRBV7-9 and TRBJ2-2, with D maybe TRBD2 (6 bases). V lost 3 bases and J lost 3, with 17 bases in between. Germline CDR1 SEHNR, CDR2 FQNEAQ (reference sequence). The length of the CDR3 is 17 residues. The CDR3 DNA reads TGTGCCAGCAGCTTCATACAGATTCCGGGGGACACCGGGGAGCTGTTTTTT. It specifies CASSFIQIPGDTGELFF.

The chain recombines TRBV6-4 with TRBJ1-6; no firm D call. Germline CDR1 reads MRHNA; CDR2 reads SNTAGT. The CDR3 length is 13 residues. V was cut by 6 bases and J by 3 bases, with 6 bases left in between. The DNA for the CDR3 is TGTGCCAGCAGAGAGAGCTATAATTCACCCCTCCACTTT. Translating gives CASRESYNSPLHF.